The entry that follows covers one T cell receptor beta chain sequence. This clone was picked up many times. The antigen this receptor binds is unknown. Per-base qualities were not stored, and no clone one base away is much larger. Genomic DNA was isolated from the sorted cells so that the TCRbeta CDR3 region could be sequenced. TCRbeta CDR3 regions were sequenced using the immunoSEQ Assay. The immuneACCESS repertoire file appears here via TCRdb, limited to in-frame rearrangements. These files lack a portion of the clones; in checked studies, under half of the deficit traces to unresolved V genes, and the cause of the others is not known. The sample table lists roughly 56,000 clones, 82% of them with a count of one. The top ten constitute more than 1.1% of the sample. The data stem from a study of OX40 agonist ivuxolimab in advanced cancers. About the full investigation: Ivuxolimab was a fully human IgG2 agonistic monoclonal antibody targeting the costimulatory receptor OX40 (CD134). Peripheral TCRbeta sequencing aimed to test whether ivuxolimab altered TCR sequence diversity and caused clonal T-cell expansion. Of the roughly 51 patients in dose escalation, about 20 had hepatocellular carcinoma, some 15 had melanoma, 9 had renal cell carcinoma and 9 had head and neck cancer. The paper describes the monotherapy dose-escalation part (N ≈ 52 patients) of the phase I trial of ivuxolimab. A male proportion of roughly 80% and a mean age of around 60 years, ranging from about 20 to 80, were recorded for the dose-escalation cohort. Patients were allowed to have had prior anti-PD-1, anti-PD-L1 or anti-CTLA-4 therapy, and roughly 40% of the dose-escalation patients had previously received checkpoint inhibitors. Partial responses occurred in three dose-escalation patients, of whom one had hepatocellular carcinoma and two had cutaneous melanoma. Intravenous ivuxolimab was administered to patients every 2 weeks at six dose levels: 0.01, 0.1, 0.3, 1.5, 3 and 10 mg/kg. Results the study describes overall, beyond this receptor: Antigen specificity was not determined for the clonally expanded peripheral T cells. After ivuxolimab, more expanded clones were found on average in CD8+ T cells than in CD4+ T cells. Low levels of normalized T-cell clonal expansion were also seen in some patients who did not respond. At doses of 0.1 to 3.0 mg/kg, clonal expansion of both CD4+ and CD8+ blood T cells was observed from baseline to week 6. Partial responders in the 0.1-3.0 mg/kg groups had among the lowest normalized peripheral clonal expansion, especially among CD8+ T cells.

Patients with autoimmune disease history or receiving systemic immunosuppression were excluded from the trial. In every dose cohort, peripheral blood was drawn for TCR sequencing at baseline, cycle 4 day 1, and cycle 7 day 1. Samples came from an open-label, multicenter, first-in-human phase I dose-escalation trial of ivuxolimab. Adults with locally advanced or metastatic head and neck squamous cell, hepatocellular, melanoma or renal cell carcinoma were enrolled in the trial. Before TCR sequencing, CD4+ T cells and CD8+ T cells from peripheral blood were sorted into separate populations. From cysteine to phenylalanine, the CDR3 is 17 amino acids long. CDR3 DNA only is kept here, 51 bases in frame from base 1. The germline V gene encodes CDR1 SGHTA and CDR2 FQGTGA. Relative to germline, V is 3 bases shorter and J is 9 bases shorter, with 24 bases between their ends.

The TCR sequence derives from an adult with an advanced solid tumor such as melanoma, head and neck, liver or kidney cancer. This sample comprised CD4+ or CD8+ T cells sorted from blood, obtained in a trial of the OX40 agonist ivuxolimab. The chain couples TRBV7-3 to TRBJ2-1; a tentative D call is TRBD2 (7 bases match). The DNA sequence is given as TGTGCCAGCAGCTTTTTGACTGGGGGCGGGAGAGCGAGTGAGCAGTTCTTC. This encodes CASSFLTGGGRASEQFF.